Listed here are 5 T cell receptor beta chains from one sample, sequenced in a study of beta chain features in type 1 diabetes. Findings and caveats of the study: Moderate but significant shortening of TCRB CDR3s was recorded in all four CD4+ subsets from Type 1 diabetes patients.

TCRB transcripts that were expressed got sequenced, as all of the isolated RNA had been reverse transcribed. Repertoires were generated with immunoSEQ multiplex PCR, while TCRdb's copy carries only in-frame clones and drops some. The table includes 500,000 to 800,000 clones, under 15% detected once. These receptors are not linked to any known antigen. The sample consisted of naive CD4+ T cells from blood. These receptors were collected from a man aged 25 to 45 with type 1 diabetes.

The chain joins TRBV7-2 to TRBJ1-2; weak D call: TRBD1 (6 bases). CDR1 and CDR2 (germline): SGHTA, FQGNSA. V lost 6 bases and J lost 4, with 18 bases in between. The CDR3 covers 15 residues. Written as DNA, the CDR3 is TGTGCCAGCAGTCACAGGGATCCCGGAATCTATGGCTACACCTTC. Translating it yields CASSHRDPGIYGYTF.

This clone was seen a handful of times. V is TRBV13 and J is TRBJ1-2; TRBD1 aligns across 12 bases. The CDR3 has 15 residues. Germline trimming cut 5 bases from V and 5 bases from J; bases unmatched to any gene: 6. The germline CDR1 and CDR2 sequences are PRHDT and FYEKMQ (reference sequence). CDR3 in amino acids: CASSPGTGGLYGYTF. The CDR3 bases are TGTGCCAGCAGCCCTGGGACAGGGGGCTTGTATGGCTACACCTTC.

The chain couples TRBV28 to TRBJ2-1; TRBD1 aligns across 7 bases. V shed 8 bases, J shed 3 bases, and the junction held 10 bases outside the gene matches. Germline V gene sequence: CDR1 MDHEN, CDR2 SYDVKM. This CDR3 contains 15 residues. The chain's CDR3 is CASPARDSRYNEQFF. CDR3 in DNA: TGTGCCAGCCCCGCCAGGGACAGCCGCTACAATGAGCAGTTCTTC. Variable domain in full (rest from reference TRBV28 and TRBJ2-1): DVKVTQSSRYLVKRTGEKVFLECVQDMDHENMFWYRQDPGLGLRLIYFSYDVKMKEKGDIPEGYSVSREKKERFSLILESASTNQTSMYLCASPARDSRYNEQFFGPGTRLTVL.

This clone was seen a handful of times. V is TRBV7-8 and J is TRBJ2-3, with 9 bases lining up with TRBD2. Germline V lookup: CDR1 SGHVS, CDR2 FQNEAQ. Trimming took 4 bases from V and 1 from J; bases not matched to a gene: 3. CDR3 length: 15 residues. The CDR3 DNA follows: TGTGCCAGCAGCTCAATAGCGGGGGGCACAGATACGCAGTATTTT. It codes for CASSSIAGGTDTQYF.

V gene TRBV7-8 combines with J gene TRBJ2-7; 7 positions match TRBD2. Germline CDR1 reads SGHVS; CDR2 reads FQNEAQ. The CDR3 loop spans 13 amino acids. The V segment lost 8 bases and the J segment 4 bases; nucleotides outside the gene matches: 8. CDR3 loop: CASVSSGVYEQYF. DNA for the CDR3: TGTGCCAGCGTCTCTAGCGGTGTATACGAGCAGTACTTC.